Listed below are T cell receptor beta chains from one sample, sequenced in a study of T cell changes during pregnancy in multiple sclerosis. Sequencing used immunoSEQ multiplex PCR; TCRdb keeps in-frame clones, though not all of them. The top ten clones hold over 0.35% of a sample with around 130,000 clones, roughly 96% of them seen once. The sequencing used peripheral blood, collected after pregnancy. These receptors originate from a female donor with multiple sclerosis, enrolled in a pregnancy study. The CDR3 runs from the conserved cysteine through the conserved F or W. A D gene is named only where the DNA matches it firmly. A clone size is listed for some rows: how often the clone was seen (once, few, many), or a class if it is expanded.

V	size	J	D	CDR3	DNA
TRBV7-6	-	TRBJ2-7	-	CASSLDEGAYEQYF	TGTGCCAGCAGCTTGGACGAAGGGGCCTACGAGCAGTACTTC
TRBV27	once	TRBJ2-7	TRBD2	CASSQSSGYEQYF	TGTGCCAGCAGTCAGTCTAGCGGCTACGAGCAGTACTTC
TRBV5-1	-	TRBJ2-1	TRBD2	CASRDGLAVYNEQFF	TGCGCCAGCAGAGATGGACTAGCGGTTTACAATGAGCAGTTCTTC
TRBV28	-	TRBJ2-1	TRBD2	CAGEGGASNEQFF	TGTGCCGGGGAGGGCGGGGCATCCAATGAGCAGTTCTTC
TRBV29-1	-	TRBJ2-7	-	CSVAQGQQYEQYF	TGCAGCGTTGCACAGGGTCAGCAGTACGAGCAGTACTTC
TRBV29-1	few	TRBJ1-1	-	CSVSTREFAFF	TGCAGCGTCAGTACGAGGGAATTCGCTTTCTTT
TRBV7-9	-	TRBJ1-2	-	CASSLAAGADYGYTF	TGTGCCAGCAGCTTAGCGGCAGGGGCGGACTATGGCTACACCTTC
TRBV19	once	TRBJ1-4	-	CASSMAGLNEKLFF	TGTGCCAGTAGTATGGCAGGCCTTAATGAAAAACTGTTTTTT
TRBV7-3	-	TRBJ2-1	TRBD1	CASSYTGGEQFF	TGTGCCAGCAGCTATACAGGGGGAGAGCAGTTCTTC
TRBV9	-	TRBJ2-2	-	CASSPSASLNTGELFF	TGTGCCAGCAGCCCATCGGCTAGCCTGAACACCGGGGAGCTGTTTTTT
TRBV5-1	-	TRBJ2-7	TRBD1	CASTLGGTGPYEQYF	TGCGCCAGCACACTCGGTGGGACAGGTCCATACGAGCAGTACTTC
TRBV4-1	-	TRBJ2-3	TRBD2	CASSQEGLAEDLIGTDTQYF	TGCGCCAGCAGCCAAGAAGGGCTAGCGGAGGACCTAATCGGCACAGATACGCAGTATTTT
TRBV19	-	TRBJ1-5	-	CASSIIGPPGYQPQHF	TGTGCCAGTAGTATTATAGGCCCCCCGGGATATCAGCCCCAGCATTTT
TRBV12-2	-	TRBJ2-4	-	CASRLVGQGARYIQYF	-
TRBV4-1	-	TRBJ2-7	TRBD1	CASRDRAGSEQYF	TGCGCCAGCAGGGACAGGGCGGGCTCCGAGCAGTACTTC
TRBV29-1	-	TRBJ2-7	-	CSVVSVTEMEEQYF	TGCAGCGTTGTATCCGTGACAGAGATGGAGGAGCAGTACTTC
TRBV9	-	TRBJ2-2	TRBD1	CASSLRQGADTGELFF	TGTGCCAGCAGCCTCAGACAGGGGGCAGACACCGGGGAGCTGTTTTTT
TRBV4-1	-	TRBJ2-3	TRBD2	CASSQAETSGRYTQYF	TGCGCCAGCAGCCAAGCTGAGACTAGCGGGAGGTATACGCAGTATTTT
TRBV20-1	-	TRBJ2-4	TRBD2	CSAGRDIQYF	TGCAGTGCTGGGAGGGACATTCAGTACTTC
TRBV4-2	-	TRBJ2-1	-	CASSQKATWEQFF	TGTGCCAGCAGCCAAAAAGCCACGTGGGAGCAGTTCTTC
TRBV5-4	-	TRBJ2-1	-	CASSLGGDSYNEQFF	TGTGCCAGCAGCTTGGGGGGGGACTCCTACAATGAGCAGTTCTTC
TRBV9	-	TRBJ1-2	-	CASREAYGYTF	TGTGCCAGCAGAGAGGCCTATGGCTACACCTTC
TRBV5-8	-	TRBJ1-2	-	CASSLAGHLGYGYTF	TGTGCCAGCAGCTTGGCTGGACACCTTGGCTATGGCTACACCTTC
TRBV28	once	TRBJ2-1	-	CASTLRGSWHEQFF	TGTGCCAGCACCCTCAGAGGTAGCTGGCATGAGCAGTTCTTC
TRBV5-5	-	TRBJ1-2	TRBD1	CASSLDRAVYGYTF	TGTGCCAGCAGCCTGGACAGGGCCGTCTATGGCTACACCTTC
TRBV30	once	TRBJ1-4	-	CAWAKTDKNEKLFF	TGTGCCTGGGCTAAGACAGACAAGAATGAAAAACTGTTTTTT
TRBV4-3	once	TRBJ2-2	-	CASSQDGRAGEPGELFF	TGCGCCAGCAGCCAAGATGGGCGGGCAGGGGAGCCCGGGGAGCTGTTTTTT
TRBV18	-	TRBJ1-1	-	CASSPLVINTEAFF	TGTGCCAGCTCACCACTCGTAATCAACACTGAAGCTTTCTTT
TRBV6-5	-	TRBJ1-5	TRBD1	CASSTGGRNQPQHF	TGTGCCAGCAGTACAGGGGGCCGCAATCAGCCCCAGCATTTT
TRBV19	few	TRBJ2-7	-	CASKGTPDLGEQYF	TGTGCCAGTAAGGGGACACCAGACTTAGGGGAGCAGTACTTC
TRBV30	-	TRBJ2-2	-	CAWWSLRTGELFF	TGTGCCTGGTGGTCATTGCGAACCGGGGAGCTGTTTTTT
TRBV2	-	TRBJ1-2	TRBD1	CASHPADRGYGYTF	TGTGCCAGCCACCCCGCGGACAGGGGCTATGGCTACACCTTC
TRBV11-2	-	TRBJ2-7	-	CASSSTVSYEQYF	TGTGCCAGCAGCTCAACAGTCTCCTACGAGCAGTACTTC
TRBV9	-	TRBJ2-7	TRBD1	CASSVGQGSNREQYF	TGTGCCAGCAGCGTGGGACAGGGCTCCAATCGAGAGCAGTACTTC
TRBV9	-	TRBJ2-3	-	CASSPGADTQYF	TGTGCCAGCAGCCCCGGGGCAGATACGCAGTATTTT
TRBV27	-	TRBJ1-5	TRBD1	CASSVQGRNNQPQHF	TGTGCCAGCAGTGTACAGGGGAGGAACAATCAGCCCCAGCATTTT
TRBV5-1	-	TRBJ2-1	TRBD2	CASSQSTSGRIGEQFF	TGCGCCAGCAGCCAATCGACTAGCGGGAGGATTGGTGAGCAGTTCTTC
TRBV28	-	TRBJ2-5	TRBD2	CASKRTRPSGTQYF	TGTGCCAGCAAGCGGACTAGGCCTTCGGGGACCCAGTACTTC
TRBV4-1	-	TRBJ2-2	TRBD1	CASSPQGALGTGELFF	TGCGCCAGCAGCCCGCAGGGGGCCCTGGGGACCGGGGAGCTGTTTTTT
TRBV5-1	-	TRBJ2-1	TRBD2	CASSLLMVAGEVEQFF	TGCGCCAGCAGCTTGCTCATGGTAGCGGGAGAGGTTGAGCAGTTCTTC
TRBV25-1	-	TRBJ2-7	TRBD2	CASSGGLAGGLKEQYF	TGTGCCAGCAGTGGGGGACTAGCGGGAGGGCTGAAGGAGCAGTACTTC
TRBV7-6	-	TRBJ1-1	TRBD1	CASSLAQGARTEAFF	TGTGCCAGCAGCTTAGCGCAGGGGGCTAGAACTGAAGCTTTCTTT
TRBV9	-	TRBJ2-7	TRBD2	CASSVVVGLAVYEQYF	TGTGCCAGCAGCGTAGTCGTGGGACTAGCAGTCTACGAGCAGTACTTC
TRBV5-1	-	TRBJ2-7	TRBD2	CASSPGLAGVEQYF	TGCGCCAGCAGCCCGGGACTAGCGGGAGTCGAGCAGTACTTC
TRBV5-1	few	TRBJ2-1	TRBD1	CASSQPGQGNEQFF	TGCGCCAGCAGCCAACCGGGACAGGGGAATGAGCAGTTCTTC
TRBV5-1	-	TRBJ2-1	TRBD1	CASSLVRVAQGAVLGNEQFF	TGCGCCAGCAGCTTGGTCCGGGTAGCACAGGGGGCCGTGTTGGGCAATGAGCAGTTCTTC
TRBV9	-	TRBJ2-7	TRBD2	CASSSSGTRSAEQYF	TGTGCCAGCAGCTCCTCCGGGACTAGATCTGCCGAGCAGTACTTC
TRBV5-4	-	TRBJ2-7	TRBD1	CASSLGTGRDEQYF	TGTGCCAGCAGCTTGGGGACAGGGCGGGACGAGCAGTACTTC
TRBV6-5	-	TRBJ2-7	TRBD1	CASSLTGLSYEQYF	TGTGCCAGCAGCCTGACAGGGCTCTCCTACGAGCAGTACTTC
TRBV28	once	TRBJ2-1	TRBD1	CASSPGGSEQFF	TGTGCCAGCAGCCCAGGGGGCAGTGAGCAGTTCTTC
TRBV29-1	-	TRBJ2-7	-	CSVEVGPYEQYF	TGCAGCGTGGAGGTCGGCCCCTACGAGCAGTACTTC
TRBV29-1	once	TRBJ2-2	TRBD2	CSAVRTSGSTGELFF	TGCAGCGCCGTCCGGACTAGCGGGAGTACCGGGGAGCTGTTTTTT
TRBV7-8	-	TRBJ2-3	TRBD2	CASKAGGSTDTQYF	TGTGCCAGTAAGGCGGGCGGGAGTACAGATACGCAGTATTTT